The 29 T cell receptor beta chains below all came from one sample that was sequenced in a study of blood T cell repertoires in COVID-19. Assay: immunoSEQ multiplex PCR; the TCRdb copy retains only in-frame clones and omits some. The profile shows roughly 80,000 clones, approximately 86% of them singletons. Sequencing was performed on peripheral blood. The receptors were sampled from a woman aged 60-70 years with acute or convalescent COVID-19.

The chain combines TRBV7-2 with TRBJ1-2; TRBD1 is a possible D gene (5 bases). The germline gives CDR1 SGHTA, CDR2 FQGNSA. The CDR3 is 14 amino acids. V was trimmed by 5 bases and J by 0 bases, leaving 10 bases between them. The CDR3 DNA reads TGTGCCAGCAGCCACAGGAGTACTAACTATGGCTACACCTTC. Its translation is CASSHRSTNYGYTF.

The chain has TRBV27 and TRBJ2-7; possibly TRBD2 for D (6 bases). V lost 6 bases and J lost 3, with 18 bases in between. CDR3 length: 15 amino acids. From germline, CDR1 is MNHEY and CDR2 SMNVEV (reference sequence). CDR3 protein: CASRSGDGSLYEQYF. In DNA, the CDR3 is TGTGCCAGCAGGTCGGGGGACGGGTCTCTCTACGAGCAGTACTTC.

This chain uses TRBV28 with TRBJ1-4; 10 nucleotides line up with TRBD1. The germline V gene has CDR1 MDHEN and CDR2 SYDVKM. After removal of 6 bases from V and 8 bases from J, the junction contained 9 bases not matched to a gene. This CDR3 region has 15 residues. The CDR3 DNA follows: TGTGCCAGCAGAACACCGGGACAGGGGAGCGAAAAACTGTTTTTT. Protein product: CASRTPGQGSEKLFF. Full variable domain (rest looked up from reference TRBV28 and TRBJ1-4): DVKVTQSSRYLVKRTGEKVFLECVQDMDHENMFWYRQDPGLGLRLIYFSYDVKMKEKGDIPEGYSVSREKKERFSLILESASTNQTSMYLCASRTPGQGSEKLFFGSGTQLSVL.

J is TRBJ1-4 and V is TRBV18; D is perhaps TRBD1 (6 bases). Trimming cost V 8 bases and J 7 bases, with 23 bases left between them. Germline V lookup: CDR1 KGHSH, CDR2 LQKENI. CDR3 length: 16 amino acids. The CDR3 DNA is TGTGCCAGCAGCGCGCTACAGGGCGCGGAGCGTGAAAAACTGTTTTTT. It translates to CASSALQGAEREKLFF.

V usage is TRBV7-2 and J usage is TRBJ2-7; D remains ambiguous. CDR1 is SGHTA and CDR2 is FQGNSA in the germline V gene. The CDR3 runs 16 residues. Trimming left V 5 bases short and J 2 bases short, with 19 bases between. Here the CDR3 DNA reads TGTGCCAGCAGCCGCTCGACTGGATTTACTACCTACGAGCAGTACTTC. Protein product: CASSRSTGFTTYEQYF.

V gene TRBV4-3 combines with J gene TRBJ1-2; TRBD1 agrees at 7 bases. V shed 3 bases and J 7 bases; nucleotides not matched to a gene: 11. Germline V gene sequence: CDR1 LGHNA, CDR2 YSLEER. The CDR3 length is 15 residues. CDR3 loop: CASSHLQGTDAGYTF. CDR3 DNA: TGCGCCAGCAGCCACCTACAGGGGACCGACGCTGGCTACACCTTC.

The chain employs TRBV6-1 and TRBJ1-5; no firm D call. Germline values: CDR1 MNHNS, CDR2 SASEGT. This CDR3 has 15 residues. V was clipped by 0 bases and J by 6 bases, with 12 bases between them. The CDR3 DNA reads as TGTGCCAGCAGTGAAGCGGTAGGGAGAGGTCAGCCCCAGCATTTT. This sequence encodes CASSEAVGRGQPQHF.

The V call is TRBV12-3 or TRBV12-4, the J call TRBJ2-7; D gene uncertain. Trimming left V 5 bases short and J 7 bases short, with 12 bases between. This CDR3 has 12 residues. The CDR3 DNA reads TGTGCCAGCAGTCCGCGTATCTGGGAGCAGTACTTC. Protein product: CASSPRIWEQYF.

The chain employs TRBV18 and TRBJ1-1, with 11 positions matching TRBD1. V gave up 1 base and J gave up 3 bases; unmatched junction bases: 10. CDR3 length equals 18 residues. Germline CDR1 reads KGHSH; CDR2 reads LQKENI. The CDR3, as DNA: TGTGCCAGCTCACCACTCGGGACAGGGGGGGGTAAGGACACTGAAGCTTTCTTT. It specifies CASSPLGTGGGKDTEAFF.

The chain combines TRBV18 with TRBJ1-1, with D unclear. The CDR3 has 17 residues. V was trimmed by 1 base and J by 0 bases, leaving 15 bases between them. Germline V lookup: CDR1 KGHSH, CDR2 LQKENI. This CDR3 reads CASSPQEEGLLNTEAFF. The CDR3, as DNA: TGTGCCAGCTCACCACAGGAAGAGGGTCTCCTGAACACTGAAGCTTTCTTT.

The chain recombines TRBV5-1 with TRBJ2-3, with D possibly matching TRBD1 (6 bases). Germline CDR1 is SGHRS and CDR2 is YFSETQ. CDR3 length equals 16 residues. The V end lost 3 bases, the J end lost 4 bases, and 18 bases lay between the germline ends. CDR3 sequence reads: CASSSKTGIVADTQYF. CDR3 in DNA: TGCGCCAGCAGCTCCAAGACAGGAATTGTAGCAGATACGCAGTATTTT.

Comments on this clone: The same CDR3 also results from other DNA sequences found in this sample. The genes are TRBV6-5 and TRBJ1-2; possibly TRBD1 for D (5 bases). The V gene's germline CDR1 is MNHEY and CDR2 SVGAGI. CDR3 length equals 15 residues. The V end lost 0 bases, the J end lost 2 bases, and 10 bases lay between the germline ends. The CDR3 sequence: CASSYSGHSNYGYTF. CDR3 nucleotides: TGTGCCAGCAGTTACTCAGGACACTCCAACTATGGCTACACCTTC.

The CDR3: CASSQVGDRGDYGYTF. The CDR3 DNA reads as TGTGCCAGCAGCCAAGTAGGAGACAGGGGGGACTATGGCTACACCTTC. This chain connects TRBV4-2 to TRBJ1-2; the match to TRBD1 covers 9 bases. Unmatched junction bases numbered 6, after V lost 1 base and J lost 3 bases. The CDR3 covers 16 residues. The germline CDR1 and CDR2 sequences are LGHNA and YNFKEQ.

V and J are TRBV7-9 and TRBJ2-5, with D tentatively TRBD2 (6 bases). V was shortened by 6 bases and J by 2 bases, with 16 bases between the two germline ends. In germline, CDR1 is SEHNR, CDR2 FQNEAQ (reference sequence). The CDR3 length is 15 residues. The CDR3 is CASREGGGPQETQYF. CDR3 coding DNA: TGTGCCAGCAGGGAAGGTGGAGGGCCACAAGAGACCCAGTACTTC.

The genes are TRBV5-1 and TRBJ1-2; D not certain. The V end lost 0 bases, the J end lost 3 bases, and 9 bases lay between the germline ends. Germline V gene sequence: CDR1 SGHRS, CDR2 YFSETQ. The CDR3 extends over 14 amino acids. CDR3 amino acids: CASSLGDTYYGYTF. CDR3 DNA sequence: TGCGCCAGCAGCTTGGGTGACACGTACTATGGCTACACCTTC.

The chain combines TRBV4-1 with TRBJ2-4; D not certain. This CDR3 comprises 14 residues. V was clipped by 2 bases and J by 0 bases, with 5 bases between them. Per the germline V gene, CDR1 is MGHRA and CDR2 is YSYEKL. For the CDR3, the DNA is TGCGCCAGCAGCCAACCAATAGCCAAAAACATTCAGTACTTC. It translates to CASSQPIAKNIQYF.

J is TRBJ1-2 and V is TRBV28; 7 bases are shared with TRBD1. The ends lost 5 bases at V and 0 bases at J; junction bases unmatched: 12. The CDR3 loop spans 17 amino acids. CDR1 and CDR2 (germline): MDHEN, SYDVKM. The chain's CDR3 is CASSPTGTVAANYGYTF. In nucleotides, the CDR3 is TGTGCCAGCAGTCCCACCGGGACAGTTGCAGCTAACTATGGCTACACCTTC.

Of note for this clone: The same CDR3 also results from other DNA sequences found in this sample. The chain has TRBV28 and TRBJ1-1; no clear D gene. This CDR3 has 12 amino acids. V shed 6 bases and J shed 4 bases, with 9 bases lying between them. CDR1 and CDR2 from the germline V gene are MDHEN and SYDVKM. This CDR3 reads CASSSRVTEAFF. The CDR3 nucleotides read TGTGCCAGCAGCTCACGGGTCACTGAAGCTTTCTTT. Filled out from reference TRBV28 and TRBJ1-1, the complete variable domain reads DVKVTQSSRYLVKRTGEKVFLECVQDMDHENMFWYRQDPGLGLRLIYFSYDVKMKEKGDIPEGYSVSREKKERFSLILESASTNQTSMYLCASSSRVTEAFFGQGTRLTVV.

The V and J genes are TRBV29-1 and TRBJ2-7; maybe TRBD2 (6 bases). In germline, CDR1 is SQVTM, CDR2 ANQGSEA. The CDR3 is 10 residues long. V lost 6 bases and J lost 4, with 7 bases in between. CDR3 sequence: CSVGTYEQYF. CDR3 coding DNA: TGCAGCGTCGGGACTTACGAGCAGTACTTC.

The chain uses TRBV7-2 and TRBJ2-2, with 7 bases that match TRBD1. V gave up 5 bases and J gave up 0 bases; unmatched junction bases: 6. The CDR3 contains 16 residues. Germline V gene data show CDR1 as SGHTA and CDR2 as FQGNSA. In DNA, the CDR3 is TGTGCCAGCAGCGCACAGGGACAGTCGAACACCGGGGAGCTGTTTTTT. As protein: CASSAQGQSNTGELFF.

The CDR3 DNA reads as TGTGCCACCAGTGATTTGCAGGATCGGGGCTACACCTTC. Translation gives CATSDLQDRGYTF. This chain links TRBV24-1 with TRBJ1-2; D not resolved. The germline V and J ends were trimmed by 0 bases and 8 bases, with 9 bases remaining between them. Germline loops: CDR1 KGHDR, CDR2 SFDVKD. CDR3 length equals 13 residues.

The gene calls are TRBV19 and TRBJ2-1, with 16 bases matching TRBD2. The CDR3 consists of 19 residues. Trimming at V came to 10 bases and at J to 3 bases, leaving 15 bases not matched to a gene. CDR1 LNHDA and CDR2 SQIVND come from the germline V gene (reference sequence). CDR3 coding DNA: TGTGCCATGGGGGAGGGACTAGCGGGAGGGTGGACCTTCTACAATGAGCAGTTCTTC. This sequence encodes CAMGEGLAGGWTFYNEQFF.

The V gene is TRBV20-1, the J gene TRBJ2-7; D not certain. From germline, CDR1 is DFQATT and CDR2 SNEGSKA (reference sequence). V shed 2 bases and J shed 0 bases, with 2 bases lying between them. This CDR3 comprises 11 residues. In nucleotides, the CDR3 is TGCAGTGCTAGACTCTCCTACGAGCAGTACTTC. Translating gives CSARLSYEQYF.

The genes are TRBV19 and TRBJ1-3, with D perhaps matching TRBD1 (6 bases). The germline V gene has CDR1 LNHDA and CDR2 SQIVND (reference sequence). The CDR3 has 15 amino acids. V gave up 4 bases and J gave up 0 bases, with 10 bases separating them. The CDR3 DNA follows: TGTGCCAGTAGTACACAGGGCCTCTCTGGAAACACCATATATTTT. It encodes CASSTQGLSGNTIYF.

As DNA, the CDR3 is TGTGCCAGCAACATACAGGGGGGTGAGCAGTACTTC. Residues: CASNIQGGEQYF. The genes are TRBV7-2 and TRBJ2-7; 8 nucleotides align to TRBD1. Germline loops: CDR1 SGHTA, CDR2 FQGNSA. The CDR3 runs to 12 residues. J gave up 7 bases and V 7 bases, and 6 bases lay outside the gene matches.

V usage is TRBV15 and J usage is TRBJ1-3; D uncertain. Germline CDR1 and CDR2: LNHNV and YYDKDF (reference sequence). This CDR3 comprises 12 residues. V gave up 3 bases and J gave up 3 bases, with 3 bases separating them. The CDR3 region is CATSSLGNTIYF. CDR3 coding DNA: TGTGCCACCAGCAGTCTTGGAAACACCATATATTTT.

The chain links TRBV7-9 to TRBJ1-6, with a tentative D call TRBD1 (5 bases). CDR1 and CDR2 (germline): SEHNR, FQNEAQ (reference sequence). The CDR3 extends over 18 amino acids. V gave up 4 bases and J gave up 0 bases, with 16 bases separating them. The CDR3 DNA reads TGTGCCAGCAGCTCCGACCGGGGGATCGTCTCCTATAATTCACCCCTCCACTTT. Protein sequence: CASSSDRGIVSYNSPLHF.

The chain recombines TRBV28 with TRBJ1-2, with D perhaps TRBD1 (6 bases). V lost 4 bases and J lost 4, with 16 bases in between. Germline V CDR1 and CDR2: MDHEN, SYDVKM. The CDR3 has 15 residues. The CDR3 reads CASSSVRTAAYGYTF. Here the CDR3 DNA reads TGTGCCAGCAGTTCAGTTCGGACAGCCGCCTATGGCTACACCTTC.

The chain has TRBV9 and TRBJ2-1; D is possibly TRBD1 (6 bases). Germline-derived CDR1 and CDR2 are SGDLS and YYNGEE. The CDR3 contains 14 residues. V was trimmed by 4 bases and J by 6 bases, leaving 14 bases between them. CDR3 region: CASSPHLGGNEQFF. The CDR3, as DNA: TGTGCCAGCAGCCCTCATTTAGGGGGCAATGAGCAGTTCTTC.